In this sample, the clone carrying this T cell receptor beta chain turned up a few times. The sample belongs to a study of blood T cell repertoires in COVID-19. Study information: Samples came from the United States, Italy and Spain, spanning acute and convalescent COVID-19.

Under the authors' procedure: The authors estimated nucleated cell counts from reference gene primer amplification. Method: immunoSEQ multiplex PCR; TCRdb's copy keeps in-frame clones and lacks some. V, J and clone size reflect that table, while D and trimming were determined from the DNA. The repertoire holds over 60,000 clones, with about 89% as singletons. The germline V gene encodes CDR1 SEHNR and CDR2 FQNEAQ (reference sequence). Deletions cut 4 bases from V and 1 base from J, with 4 bases between. CDR3 length: 13 residues. This TCR was recovered from a woman aged 60-70 years with acute or convalescent COVID-19. Sequencing used peripheral blood. This chain uses TRBV7-9 with TRBJ2-2, with D unclear. DNA for the CDR3: TGTGCCAGCAGCTCCCTGAACACCGGGGAGCTGTTTTTT. This sequence encodes CASSSLNTGELFF.